Below are 21 T cell receptor beta chains sequenced from a single sample in a study of OX40 agonist ivuxolimab in advanced cancers. The protocol was immunoSEQ multiplex PCR, while the TCRdb copy is restricted to in-frame clones and leaves out a portion. The sample has 85,000 to 95,000 clones, 91% seen once. Sequenced here: CD4+ or CD8+ T cells sorted from blood, sampled in a trial of the OX40 agonist ivuxolimab. These receptors were taken from an adult with an advanced solid tumor such as melanoma, head and neck, liver or kidney cancer.

This chain connects TRBV4-2 to TRBJ1-5; no clear D. The CDR3 is made up of 15 amino acids. Trimming took off 0 bases at V and 7 bases at J, with 13 bases between the two ends. Germline assignment: CDR1 LGHNA and CDR2 YNFKEQ. The CDR3 region is CASSQDLTGVQPQHF. Written as DNA, the CDR3 is TGTGCCAGCAGCCAAGATTTAACCGGCGTCCAGCCCCAGCATTTT.

The V and J genes are TRBV27 and TRBJ1-4, with no clear D. This CDR3 contains 14 residues. V was cut by 3 bases and J by 5 bases, with 10 bases left in between. Germline V CDR1 and CDR2: MNHEY, SMNVEV (reference sequence). CDR3 nucleotides: TGTGCCAGCAGTTTGGGCCAGAGGAATGAAAAACTGTTTTTT. It encodes CASSLGQRNEKLFF.

This chain joins TRBV30 and TRBJ1-6, with D possibly matching TRBD1 (5 bases). The germline CDR1 and CDR2 sequences are GTSNPN and SVGIG (reference sequence). The CDR3 covers 12 residues. In nucleotides, the CDR3 is TGTGCATTCGGGACGGCTAATTCACCCCTCCACTTT. Translation gives CAFGTANSPLHF. Complete variable domain (other parts from reference TRBV30 and TRBJ1-6): SQTIHQWPATLVQPVGSPLSLECTVEGTSNPNLYWYRQAAGRGLQLLFYSVGIGQISSEVPQNLSASRPQDRQFILSSKKLLLSDSGFYLCAFGTANSPLHFGNGTRLTVT.

The chain recombines TRBV5-1 with TRBJ2-2, with 7 nucleotides matching TRBD2. Looked up from germline, CDR1 is SGHRS and CDR2 is YFSETQ. The CDR3 has 20 residues. V shed 0 bases and J 0 bases; nucleotides not matched to a gene: 14. The CDR3 DNA reads as TGCGCCAGCAGCTTGGGGTCGACTCGGCGGGAGAGTACGAACACCGGGGAGCTGTTTTTT. This translates into CASSLGSTRRESTNTGELFF.

The chain is built from TRBV29-1 and TRBJ2-2, with 7 nucleotides matching TRBD2. The CDR3 is 13 amino acids. From germline, CDR1 is SQVTM and CDR2 ANQGSEA. Trimming removed 7 bases from V and 0 bases from J; junction bases left unmatched: 2. The CDR3 is CSAGGSNTGELFF. Here the CDR3 DNA reads TGCAGCGCCGGGGGGTCGAACACCGGGGAGCTGTTTTTT.

The chain couples TRBV4-3 to TRBJ1-5; D remains ambiguous. Between the trimmed V and J ends, which lost 0 bases and 6 bases, there was a span of 9 bases. The CDR3 is 14 residues long. Germline V gives CDR1 LGHNA, CDR2 YSLEER. CDR3 in amino acids: CASSQEEEGQPQHF. CDR3 nucleotides: TGCGCCAGCAGCCAAGAGGAGGAGGGTCAGCCCCAGCATTTT.

The chain uses TRBV19 and TRBJ1-1, with TRBD1 matching over 9 bases. Germline V gene data show CDR1 as LNHDA and CDR2 as SQIVND (reference sequence). The V and J ends lost 5 bases and 6 bases, in that order; junction bases with no gene match: 4. The CDR3 is 13 amino acids. The CDR3 DNA is TGTGCCAGTAGTCCCGACAGGGGGGCTGAAGCTTTCTTT. Amino acid sequence: CASSPDRGAEAFF. The whole variable domain, remainder taken from reference TRBV19 and TRBJ1-1, is DGGITQSPKYLFRKEGQNVTLSCEQNLNHDAMYWYRQDPGQGLRLIYYSQIVNDFQKGDIAEGYSVSREKKESFPLTVTSAQKNPTAFYLCASSPDRGAEAFFGQGTRLTVV.

The V and J genes are TRBV28 and TRBJ1-5; D gene unclear. The CDR3 is made up of 13 amino acids. CDR1 is MDHEN, CDR2 SYDVKM, per germline. V lost 5 bases and J lost 6, with 11 bases in between. CDR3 bases: TGTGCCAGCAGTCAGGTGGGTGGTCAGCCCCAGCATTTT. Protein: CASSQVGGQPQHF.

The V gene is TRBV2, the J gene TRBJ1-3; D unresolved. The CDR3 extends over 15 amino acids. Germline-derived CDR1 and CDR2 are SNHLY and FYNNEI. Trimming pared 6 bases from V and 0 bases from J, leaving 12 bases between. This CDR3 is CASRTVGSSGNTIYF. The CDR3 region has the DNA TGTGCCAGCAGAACGGTGGGGAGCTCTGGAAACACCATATATTTT.

The chain joins TRBV4-2 to TRBJ1-4; no clear D gene. Trimming took off 0 bases at V and 7 bases at J, with 12 bases between the two ends. Germline loops: CDR1 LGHNA, CDR2 YNFKEQ. This CDR3 has 15 amino acids. In DNA form, the CDR3 reads TGTGCCAGCAGCCAAGATTCCGGGTTCCGTGAAAAACTGTTTTTT. Translated, it gives CASSQDSGFREKLFF.

The V and J genes are TRBV6-6 and TRBJ2-7; perhaps TRBD2 as D (5 bases). Germline lookup yields CDR1 MNHNY and CDR2 SVGAGI (reference sequence). CDR3 length: 16 amino acids. The V and J ends lost 0 bases and 2 bases respectively, with 14 bases between them. This CDR3 reads CASSYSSGLSAYEQYF. CDR3 nucleotides: TGTGCCAGCAGTTACTCGTCGGGATTATCGGCCTACGAGCAGTACTTC.

This sequence joins TRBV5-1 and TRBJ2-1; TRBD1 matches at 11 bases. The CDR3 is 16 residues long. From germline, CDR1 is SGHRS and CDR2 YFSETQ. V gave up 0 bases and J gave up 3 bases; unmatched junction bases: 2. The CDR3: CASSLAGTGGYNEQFF. As DNA, the CDR3 is TGCGCCAGCAGCTTGGCCGGGACAGGGGGCTACAATGAGCAGTTCTTC.

The genes are TRBV6-5 and TRBJ1-1; perhaps TRBD1 as D (5 bases). Deletions cut 8 bases from V and 11 bases from J, with 18 bases between. Per the germline V gene, CDR1 is MNHEY and CDR2 is SVGAGI. CDR3 length equals 12 residues. As DNA, the CDR3 is TGTGCCAGCGGAAAGGGACGGGTCGGGGCTTTCTTT. This translates into CASGKGRVGAFF.

As to this clone: The same CDR3 arises from other DNA sequences in this sample as well. This chain links TRBV9 with TRBJ1-4; 7 bases match TRBD1. V gave up 2 bases and J gave up 8 bases; unmatched junction bases: 6. This CDR3 comprises 14 residues. Germline V gene sequence: CDR1 SGDLS, CDR2 YYNGEE. The CDR3 DNA follows: TGTGCCAGCAGCGTGGGACAGCCGGGGGAAAAACTGTTTTTT. Its translation is CASSVGQPGEKLFF.

The chain combines TRBV19 with TRBJ2-5, with D uncertain. In germline, CDR1 is LNHDA, CDR2 SQIVND (reference sequence). The CDR3 totals 13 residues. V was shortened by 3 bases and J by 5 bases, with 10 bases between the two germline ends. The CDR3 DNA reads TGTGCCAGTAGTATGCAGGTTTTGGAGACCCAGTACTTC. Translating gives CASSMQVLETQYF.

V usage is TRBV29-1 and J usage is TRBJ2-7; the D is unclear. The germline V and J ends were trimmed by 8 bases and 2 bases, with 10 bases remaining between them. The germline V gene has CDR1 SQVTM and CDR2 ANQGSEA. The CDR3 length is 11 residues. CDR3 loop: CSFLKAYEQYF. DNA for the CDR3: TGCAGCTTCCTAAAAGCCTACGAGCAGTACTTC.

The chain joins TRBV27 to TRBJ1-2, with 7 bases aligning to TRBD1. The CDR3 is made up of 14 amino acids. Trimming cost V 5 bases and J 3 bases; bases outside gene matches: 6. Germline-derived CDR1 and CDR2 are MNHEY and SMNVEV (reference sequence). The CDR3 bases are TGTGCCAGCAGTGCCCGACAGGGTTACTATGGCTACACCTTC. Translation gives CASSARQGYYGYTF.

The chain employs TRBV6-1 and TRBJ2-5; TRBD1 is a possible D gene (5 bases). Trimming pared 6 bases from V and 1 base from J, leaving 12 bases between. The germline gives CDR1 MNHNS, CDR2 SASEGT. The CDR3 spans 14 residues. The DNA of the CDR3 is TGTGCCAGCAGAGACCGACAGTTCCAAGAGACCCAGTACTTC. Its translation: CASRDRQFQETQYF.

This rearrangement joins TRBV19 to TRBJ2-5; 8 nucleotides line up with TRBD2. The ends lost 5 bases at V and 5 bases at J; junction bases unmatched: 13. Germline V gene data show CDR1 as LNHDA and CDR2 as SQIVND (reference sequence). There are 16 residues in the CDR3. The CDR3 here is CASSRSGSIPGETQYF. The CDR3 nucleotides read TGTGCCAGTAGTCGAAGCGGGAGTATCCCCGGGGAGACCCAGTACTTC.

The chain links TRBV28 to TRBJ2-5; TRBD1 agrees at 9 bases. Germline trimming cut 4 bases from V and 5 bases from J; bases unmatched to any gene: 5. The CDR3 contains 14 residues. Germline V gene data show CDR1 as MDHEN and CDR2 as SYDVKM. The CDR3 protein is CASSSQGADETQYF. CDR3 bases: TGTGCCAGCAGTTCACAGGGGGCGGATGAGACCCAGTACTTC.

This clone has only one observation. This chain links TRBV6-5 with TRBJ2-5; D not certain. V was shortened by 4 bases and J by 1 base, with 10 bases between the two germline ends. Germline V gene sequence: CDR1 MNHEY, CDR2 SVGAGI. The CDR3 runs 14 residues. DNA for the CDR3: TGTGCCAGCAGTTGGGGTGCGGCCCAAGAGACCCAGTACTTC. Translation gives CASSWGAAQETQYF.